Below, 3 T cell receptor beta chains from the same sample are listed, as sequenced in a study of cytomegalovirus exposure and HLA in healthy donors. The PCR was carried out with 60 Vbeta primers and 13 Jbeta primers. Here immunoSEQ multiplex PCR was the method, and the copy in TCRdb shows in-frame clones only, minus some. The sample includes under 120,000 clones, 60% to 85% of them seen just once. The sequencing sample was made of PBMCs. The source of these receptors is a female donor in good health and CMV-seropositive.

V usage is TRBV19 and J usage is TRBJ1-3, with D maybe TRBD1 (5 bases). Germline CDR1 and CDR2: LNHDA and SQIVND (reference sequence). V was pared by 8 bases and J by 0 bases, with 14 bases between. The CDR3 is 15 amino acids. CDR3 amino acids: CASDGQPRSGNTIYF. The CDR3 bases are TGTGCCAGTGATGGACAACCTCGCTCTGGAAACACCATATATTTT.

The gene calls are TRBV19 and TRBJ1-2; the match to TRBD1 covers 12 bases. The CDR3 extends over 17 amino acids. Germline V lookup: CDR1 LNHDA, CDR2 SQIVND (reference sequence). The J segment lost 4 bases and the V segment lost 4 bases, leaving 10 bases of the junction unmatched. The CDR3 DNA follows: TGTGCCAGTAGTACTTACGGGACAGGGGGCAGGTTCTATGGCTACACCTTC. Translated, it gives CASSTYGTGGRFYGYTF.

J is TRBJ2-1 and V is TRBV5-1, with 9 bases aligning to TRBD1. The CDR3 sequence is 15 residues long. The V gene end was trimmed by 2 bases and the J gene end by 4 bases; junction bases not matched to a gene: 4. Germline-derived CDR1 and CDR2 are SGHRS and YFSETQ. The chain's CDR3 is CASSLGTGSYNEQFF. CDR3 coding DNA: TGCGCCAGCAGCTTAGGGACAGGGTCATACAATGAGCAGTTCTTC.